This T cell receptor (beta chain) was recovered during a study of blood T cell repertoires in COVID-19. Trimming took off 5 bases at V and 0 bases at J, with 17 bases between the two ends. Germline V gene data show CDR1 as LGHDT and CDR2 as YNNKEL (reference sequence). The CDR3 contains 16 residues. Sequencing used immunoSEQ multiplex PCR; TCRdb keeps in-frame clones, though not all of them. The sample consists of roughly 500,000 clones, around 85% of them appearing once. This clone was picked up a small number of times. The clonotype was recovered from a human donor in a cohort sampled during active COVID-19. The sequenced sample consisted of peripheral blood. The rearrangement links TRBV3-1 (or the pseudogene TRBV3-2) to TRBJ2-7; D is perhaps TRBD2 (6 bases). The CDR3 bases are TGTGCCAGCAGCGGACTCGGGAGAGAGGTCTCCTACGAGCAGTACTTC. Translated, it gives CASSGLGREVSYEQYF.